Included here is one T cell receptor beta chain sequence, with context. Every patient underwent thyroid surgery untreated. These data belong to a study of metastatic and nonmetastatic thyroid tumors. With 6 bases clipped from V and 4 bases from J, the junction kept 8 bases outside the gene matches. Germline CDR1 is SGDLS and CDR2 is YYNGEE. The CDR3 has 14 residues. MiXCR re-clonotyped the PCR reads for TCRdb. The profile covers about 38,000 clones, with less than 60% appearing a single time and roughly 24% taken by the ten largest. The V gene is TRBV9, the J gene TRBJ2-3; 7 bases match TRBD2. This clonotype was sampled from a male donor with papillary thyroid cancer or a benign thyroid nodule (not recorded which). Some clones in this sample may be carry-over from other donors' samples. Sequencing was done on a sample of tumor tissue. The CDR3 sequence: CASNLPGGADTQYF. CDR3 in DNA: TGTGCCAGCAACCTGCCGGGAGGAGCAGATACGCAGTATTTT. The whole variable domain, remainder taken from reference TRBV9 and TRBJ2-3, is DSGVTQTPKHLITATGQRVTLRCSPRSGDLSVYWYQQSLDQGLQFLIQYYNGEERAKGNILERFSAQQFPDLHSELNLSSLELGDSALYFCASNLPGGADTQYFGPGTRLTVL.